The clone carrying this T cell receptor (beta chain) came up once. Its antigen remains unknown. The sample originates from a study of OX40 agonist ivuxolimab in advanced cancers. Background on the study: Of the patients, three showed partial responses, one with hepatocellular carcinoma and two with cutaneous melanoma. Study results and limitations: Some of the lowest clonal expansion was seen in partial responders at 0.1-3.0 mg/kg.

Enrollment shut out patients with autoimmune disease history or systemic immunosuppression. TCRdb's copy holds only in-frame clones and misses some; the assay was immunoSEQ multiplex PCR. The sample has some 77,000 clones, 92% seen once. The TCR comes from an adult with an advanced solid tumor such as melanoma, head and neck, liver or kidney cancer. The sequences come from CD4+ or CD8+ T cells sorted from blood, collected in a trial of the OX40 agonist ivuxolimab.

CDR3 sequence (DNA): TGTGCCAGCAGCCCCGCCAGCGCGGACTACGAGCAGTACTTC. Its translation: CASSPASADYEQYF. The V call is TRBV4-2, the J call TRBJ2-5; unclear D gene. The better agreement between TRBJ2-7 and the DNA end casts doubt on the J call. Germline-derived CDR1 and CDR2 are LGHNA and YNFKEQ. The CDR3 is 14 residues long.